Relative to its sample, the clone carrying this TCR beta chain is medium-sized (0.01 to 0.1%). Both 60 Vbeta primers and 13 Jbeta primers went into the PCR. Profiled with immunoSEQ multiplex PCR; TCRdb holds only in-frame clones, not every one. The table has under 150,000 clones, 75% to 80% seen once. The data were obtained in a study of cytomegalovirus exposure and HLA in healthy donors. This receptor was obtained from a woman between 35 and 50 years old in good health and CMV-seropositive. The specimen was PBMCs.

The CDR3 loop reads CASSLMTGPYEQYF. In nucleotides, the CDR3 is TGCGCCAGCAGCCTAATGACAGGACCGTACGAGCAGTACTTC. The gene calls are TRBV4-1 and TRBJ2-7; possible D gene TRBD1, 6 bases. The germline gives CDR1 MGHRA, CDR2 YSYEKL. This CDR3 has 14 residues. V was trimmed by 4 bases and J by 4 bases, leaving 14 bases between them.